These 7 T cell receptor beta chains came from one sample sequenced in a study of T cell clonotyping in hematopoietic cell transplantation. Stated time point: recipient sample about 28 days before transplant, after cytoreduction. Sequenced by immunoSEQ multiplex PCR; TCRdb stores in-frame clones only, minus some. The sample consists of about 29,000 clones, around three quarters of them appearing once. Sequences were derived from peripheral blood mononuclear cells, sampled before stem cell transplant. The receptor set was obtained from a woman aged 30 to 39 with chronic myeloid leukemia. Some clones in this sample may be carry-over from other donors' samples.

This clone was seen once. The CDR3 loop is CASSQEPDRGLGYGYTF. DNA of the CDR3: TGCGCCAGCAGCCAAGAACCTGACAGGGGGCTTGGCTATGGCTACACCTTC. The rearrangement links TRBV4-1 to TRBJ1-2; 10 bases are shared with TRBD1. The CDR3 loop spans 17 amino acids. CDR1 is MGHRA, CDR2 YSYEKL, per germline. V shed 0 bases and J 4 bases; nucleotides not matched to a gene: 8.

The chain couples TRBV5-6 to TRBJ1-5, with 8 bases fitting TRBD1. Germline V gives CDR1 SGHDT, CDR2 YYEEEE. V was clipped by 4 bases and J by 1 base; unmatched bases: 1. The CDR3 sequence is 14 residues long. Written as DNA, the CDR3 is TGTGCCAGCAGCCGACAGGGGAGCAATCAGCCCCAGCATTTT. Its protein product is CASSRQGSNQPQHF.

The chain carries TRBV4-1 and TRBJ1-5; no reliable D call. V lost 1 base and J lost 4, with 8 bases in between. Germline V gene sequence: CDR1 MGHRA, CDR2 YSYEKL. CDR3 length: 14 amino acids. CDR3 protein: CASSQVGSNQPQHF. CDR3 DNA: TGCGCCAGCAGCCAAGTGGGCAGTAATCAGCCCCAGCATTTT.

J is TRBJ2-2 and V is TRBV7-6; D may be TRBD2 (6 bases). The CDR3 totals 13 residues. Germline CDR1 and CDR2: SGHVS and FNYEAQ. Trimming removed 6 bases at V and 5 bases at J, with 10 bases between. The CDR3 coding sequence is TGTGCCAGCAGACCGGGGGAAACCGGGGAGCTGTTTTTT. Its translation: CASRPGETGELFF.

The rearrangement joins TRBV2 to TRBJ2-3, with D perhaps being TRBD1 or TRBD2 (6 bases each). This CDR3 is built from 15 residues. V was pared by 6 bases and J by 0 bases, with 13 bases between. CDR1 is SNHLY, CDR2 FYNNEI, per germline. The CDR3 coding sequence is TGTGCCAGCAGGCGGGACATTTCTAGCACAGATACGCAGTATTTT. Protein product: CASRRDISSTDTQYF.

The gene calls are TRBV7-2 and TRBJ2-1; 9 bases fit TRBD2. CDR3 length: 16 residues. The J segment lost 7 bases and the V segment lost 1 base, leaving 8 bases of the junction unmatched. CDR1 is SGHTA and CDR2 is FQGNSA in the germline V gene. The CDR3 DNA sequence: TGTGCCAGCAGCTTAGTATCTAGCGGGGTGCGGAATGAGCAGTTCTTC. Translation gives CASSLVSSGVRNEQFF.

This chain joins TRBV14 and TRBJ1-5, with D possibly matching TRBD1 (5 bases). The germline gives CDR1 SGHDN, CDR2 FVKESK. V dropped 6 bases and J dropped 6 bases, with 15 bases sitting between them. This CDR3 comprises 14 residues. Here the CDR3 DNA reads TGTGCCAGCAGAGACGACAGCTCTGGTCAGCCCCAGCATTTT. Amino acids: CASRDDSSGQPQHF.